This T cell receptor beta chain was found in a study of blood T cells in healthy people across ages. Only a few counts were recorded for this clonotype. Primed by a sample-barcoded 5' primer and a J-beta primer mix, a second PCR proceeded for about 7 to 11 cycles. Via MiXCR, TCRdb re-called the 5' RACE reads, giving one row per CDR3 protein. The sample contains some 1 million distinct CDR3 sequences, less than 50% of which appear only once. V lost 3 bases and J lost 8; bases outside the gene matches: 8. This CDR3 is 15 amino acids long. Germline CDR1 SNHLY, CDR2 FYNNEI. This receptor was obtained from a woman aged 55-70 years in good health. The V call is TRBV2, the J call TRBJ2-1, with 9 nucleotides matching TRBD2. The material sequenced was blood. CDR3 amino acids: CASSDAGLALHEQFF. DNA for the CDR3: TGTGCCAGCAGTGATGCGGGACTAGCCCTCCATGAGCAGTTCTTC.